This T cell receptor (beta chain) was profiled in a study of vaccination and CD4 T cells after COVID-19. An Oncomine TCR Beta short-read assay was used to sequence the DNA from cultured CD4+ T cells. TCRdb ran MiXCR on the PCR reads and lists one entry per CDR3 protein. The table records 12,000 or so distinct CDR3 sequences, 61% of them present only once. This clonotype has only a few counts. Its target is unknown. This sample's treatment: approximately nine-day PBMC culture with coronavirus spike peptide pools or control peptides (ViraFEST assay). This CDR3 has 16 residues. V trimming: 3 bases; J trimming: 2 bases; junction bases outside the gene matches: 9.

The J gene is TRBJ2-7, the V gene TRBV23-1; 8 nucleotides agree with TRBD1. TRBV23-1 is flagged as an ORF with uncertain function. The sequenced sample was CD4+ T cells from blood, cultured in vitro. This TCR came from a human donor who had recovered from COVID-19. The CDR3 sequence: CASSQAKGQVAYEQYF. The CDR3 nucleotides read TGCGCCAGCAGTCAGGCCAAGGGACAGGTAGCCTACGAGCAGTACTTC.